This is a list of T cell receptor beta chains from one sample in a study of cytomegalovirus exposure and HLA in healthy donors. The data were produced by immunoSEQ multiplex PCR, yet TCRdb's version contains in-frame clones alone and is incomplete. Among about 110,000 clones listed, approximately 76% were seen once. The sequenced material came from PBMCs. These receptors were collected from a woman between 45 and 65 years old in good health and CMV-seropositive. Each CDR3 is given with its conserved first and last residue. Fields, in order: V gene, CDR3 length, clone size, D gene, CDR3 protein. The D gene is left open where the match is weak. Not all rows give a size; the values are once, few, many and, for expanded clones, a class.

>TRBV19|16|few|.
CASSETVFLREQPQHF
>TRBV21-1|19|.|.
CASSKAGDRGRFWTYEQYF
>TRBV5-1|16|.|.
CASSPGVGATNEKLFF
>TRBV5-5|16|.|.
CASSLGGGGSNQPQHF
>TRBV25-1|17|.|TRBD1
CASSDITGAPGANVLTF
>TRBV6-5|13|.|TRBD1
CASSYSGQGVAFF
>TRBV27|16|.|TRBD1
CASTPSGGARHYEQYF
>TRBV11-3|17|.|TRBD2
CASSLGLAGGAMETQYF
>TRBV5-4|15|.|TRBD2
CASSPRAGGPGEQFF
>TRBV5-6|16|.|TRBD1
CASSSLGQSSGNTIYF
>TRBV7-2|15|.|TRBD1
CASSPGTGGTYEQYF
>TRBV18|16|.|.
CASSPRDSRGANEQFF
>TRBV29-1|15|.|TRBD1
CSASGTGFSGNTIYF
>TRBV14|13|.|.
CASSQEANTEAFF
>TRBV19|18|.|.
CASSILPRLSLSLHTQYF
>TRBV18|14|once|.
CASSPNIYTDTQYF
>TRBV5-4|15|.|TRBD1
CASSYETGKGNTIYF
>TRBV5-5|15|.|TRBD2
CASSLVRGGADTQYF
>TRBV5-6|13|.|.
CASSVYSNQPQHF
>TRBV18|13|.|.
CASSPGQDTEAFF
>TRBV5-1|15|few|TRBD2
CASSLAAGGRGELFF
>TRBV6-1|18|.|TRBD1
CASSEVGQGRGANEKLFF
>TRBV5-6|15|few|.
CASSPEGNSGNTIYF
>TRBV19|13|once|TRBD1
CASSTGGREKLFF
>TRBV6-6|16|once|TRBD2
CASSYSGLGMGETQYF
>TRBV4-1|15|.|.
CASSQDRLVGGEQFF
>TRBV5-6|15|.|.
CASSLARGSNQPQHF
>TRBV1|17|.|.
CTSTQGKLAGLVSEQYF
>TRBV14|16|.|TRBD2
CASSFERGDSYNEQFF
>TRBV6-5|14|.|TRBD1
CASSPGTGVQPQHF
>TRBV5-1|13|.|.
CASSHDRHGGQYF
>TRBV19|15|.|.
CASSSTGMGNSPLHF
>TRBV7-2|17|.|.
CASSSQSGGFDTGELFF
>TRBV10-3|13|.|.
CAISGIQGNEQFF
>TRBV19|14|.|.
CASSLNLNGYEQYF
>TRBV10-3|11|.|.
CAISGGGTQYF
>TRBV5-1|16|.|TRBD1
CASSNRTGGWTDTQYF
>TRBV9|13|.|TRBD1
CASNSGTGTEQYF
>TRBV5-1|15|.|.
CASSLEHATYNEQFF
>TRBV5-6|13|.|.
CASSFSGNNEQFF
>TRBV9|14|.|.
CASSVAGVGYGYTF
>TRBV7-9|14|.|TRBD1
CASSLGDSPIGYTF
>TRBV11-2|16|once|TRBD2
CATRGFLAGPTDTQYF
>TRBV7-2|16|.|TRBD2
CASSLWTSGGRETQYF
>TRBV19|15|.|TRBD2
CASSTQGAGEGRQYF
>TRBV29-1|11|.|.
CSAAYSGAQHF
>TRBV7-2|13|.|.
CASKWDTSYEQYF
>TRBV10-3|15|.|.
CAIMGTFEAYNEQFF
>TRBV5-4|13|.|.
CASSKGGDTEAFF
>TRBV7-2|16|once|TRBD2
CASSLNSGHFQETQYF
>TRBV12-5|15|once|TRBD2
CASGTLAGFEDTQYF